The rows below give T cell receptor beta chains drawn from one sample of a study of CD8 T cells in ankylosing spondylitis. TCRdb independently ran MiXCR on the 5' RACE reads; one entry per CDR3 protein. The table includes 350,000 to 450,000 distinct CDR3 sequences, more than 20% detected once. The sequenced sample was blood, either unsorted or a sorted T cell fraction (not recorded which). These receptor sequences come from a male donor with ankylosing spondylitis or in good health (not recorded which). Both conserved end residues are part of each CDR3. D genes are given only for firm matches. Size is omitted from some rows. Given values are once, few, many or a class for expanded clones.

size,V,D,J,DNA,CDR3
once,TRBV30,TRBD2,TRBJ2-7,TGTGCCTGGAGTGTACTCAGTGATGCGGGGGACTACGAGCAGTACTTC,CAWSVLSDAGDYEQYF
few,TRBV5-1,TRBD2,TRBJ2-1,TGCGCCAGCAGCTGGGCCGGGACTAACAATGAGCAGTTCTTC,CASSWAGTNNEQFF
NA,TRBV6-5,NA,TRBJ2-7,TGTGCCAGCAGTTACAGCGCCTCGTCCCTGTACGAGCAGTACTTC,CASSYSASSLYEQYF
few,TRBV12-3/TRBV12-4,NA,TRBJ2-1,TGTGCCAGCAGTACGGACACCCTCTCCTACAATGAGCAGTTCTTC,CASSTDTLSYNEQFF
few,TRBV29-1,TRBD1,TRBJ1-2,TGCAGCGTTGAAGAACAGGGGGCTGATGGCTACACCTTC,CSVEEQGADGYTF
NA,TRBV27,TRBD1,TRBJ2-7,TGTGCCAGCAGTTCACCCGGGACAGGGATACACGAGCAGTACTTC,CASSSPGTGIHEQYF
few,TRBV6-6,NA,TRBJ2-7,TGTGCCAGCAGTTATGAAGGCTACGAGCAGTACTTC,CASSYEGYEQYF
NA,TRBV11-2,NA,TRBJ2-2,TGTGCCAGCAGACCCTCCCCGGTCCAATCCAAGACCGGGGAGCTGTTTTTT,CASRPSPVQSKTGELFF
NA,TRBV5-1,TRBD1,TRBJ2-3,TGCGCCAGCAGCGGTACAGGGGGGAGCACAGATACGCAGTATTTT,CASSGTGGSTDTQYF
once,TRBV7-9,TRBD1,TRBJ2-2,TGTGCCAGCAGCATCCGGGACAGCAACACCGGGGAGCTGTTTTTT,CASSIRDSNTGELFF
few,TRBV7-9,TRBD1,TRBJ2-1,TGTGCCAGCAGCTCCCGGACAGGTCAGTCGCGCAATGAGCAGTTCTTC,CASSSRTGQSRNEQFF
NA,TRBV9,NA,TRBJ2-1,TGTGCCAGCGGGTCCCCGGCTTCCTACAATGAGCAGTTCTTC,CASGSPASYNEQFF
NA,TRBV12-3/TRBV12-4,TRBD2,TRBJ2-3,TGTGCCAGCAGTTTTACTAGCGGGGGGGCCGAGACAGATACGCAGTATTTT,CASSFTSGGAETDTQYF
few,TRBV20-1,NA,TRBJ2-3,TGCAGTGCTAGACCAGACAGGCTTAGCACAGATACGCAGTATTTT,CSARPDRLSTDTQYF
NA,TRBV29-1,NA,TRBJ1-4,TGCAGCGTCACGGACAGCGTTAATGAAAAACTGTTTTTT,CSVTDSVNEKLFF
NA,TRBV12-3/TRBV12-4,TRBD2,TRBJ2-1,TGTGCCAGCAGGCCGGGACTAACCAATGAGCAGTTCTTC,CASRPGLTNEQFF
few,TRBV2,NA,TRBJ1-6,TGTGCCAGCAGCGAAGGGCACAGAGGTCCCCTCCACTTT,CASSEGHRGPLHF
NA,TRBV7-8,TRBD2,TRBJ2-3,TGTGCCAGCAGCCCACGACTAGCGGGGGGGCCGGGCACAGATACGCAGTATTTT,CASSPRLAGGPGTDTQYF
NA,TRBV12-3/TRBV12-4,TRBD1,TRBJ1-5,TGTGCCAGCAGCCGGGGACAGGGGGAAAGCAATCAGCCCCAGCATTTT,CASSRGQGESNQPQHF
many,TRBV12-3/TRBV12-4,TRBD2,TRBJ2-3,TGTGCCAGCAGTTCTAGCGGGACCCCCGCAGATACGCAGTATTTT,CASSSSGTPADTQYF
many,TRBV5-7,NA,TRBJ2-5,TGTGCCAGCAGCTTGTCCCCTGCTGGTGGGGGCCAAGAGACCCAGTACTTC,CASSLSPAGGGQETQYF
NA,TRBV3-1,NA,TRBJ2-7,TGTGCCGCCGCACCGGGACCTACCTACGAGCAGTACTTC,CAAAPGPTYEQYF
few,TRBV20-1,NA,TRBJ2-1,TGCAGTGCTAGAGATCTGGGCAATGAGCAGTTCTTC,CSARDLGNEQFF
NA,TRBV15,TRBD1,TRBJ1-5,TGTGCCACCAGCGGAAAGACAGGGGCCAATCAGCCCCAGCATTTT,CATSGKTGANQPQHF
few,TRBV30,NA,TRBJ1-1,TGTGCCTGGAGTATATGGGGTGGGAACACTGAAGCTTTCTTT,CAWSIWGGNTEAFF
few,TRBV12-3/TRBV12-4,NA,TRBJ2-5,TGTGCCAGCAGTCCTCCTAAGGCGGCCCAAGAGACCCAGTACTTC,CASSPPKAAQETQYF
NA,TRBV28,NA,TRBJ1-5,TGTGCCAGCAGTCGGGGGAGGATTAGTCAGCCCCAGCATTTT,CASSRGRISQPQHF
few,TRBV19,NA,TRBJ1-6,TGTGCCAGTAGTATCAAGGCACCCCTCCACTTT,CASSIKAPLHF
few,TRBV29-1,NA,TRBJ2-1,TGCAGCGCCCCAGTTGGGGTTGAGCAGTTCTTC,CSAPVGVEQFF